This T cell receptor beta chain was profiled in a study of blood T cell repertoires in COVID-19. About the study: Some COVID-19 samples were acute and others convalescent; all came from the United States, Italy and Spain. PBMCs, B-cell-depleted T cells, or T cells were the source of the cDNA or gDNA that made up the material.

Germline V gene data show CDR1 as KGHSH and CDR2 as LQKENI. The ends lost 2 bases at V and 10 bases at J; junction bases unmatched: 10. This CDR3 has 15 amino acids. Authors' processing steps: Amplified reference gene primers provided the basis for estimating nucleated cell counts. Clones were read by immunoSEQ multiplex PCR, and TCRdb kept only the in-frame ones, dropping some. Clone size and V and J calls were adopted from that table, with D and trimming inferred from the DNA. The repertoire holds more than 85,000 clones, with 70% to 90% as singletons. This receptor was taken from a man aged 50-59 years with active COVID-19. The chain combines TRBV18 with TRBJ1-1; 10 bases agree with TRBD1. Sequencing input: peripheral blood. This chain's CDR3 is CASSPSVPGQGLAFF. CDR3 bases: TGTGCCAGCTCACCATCAGTCCCGGGACAGGGGTTAGCTTTCTTT.